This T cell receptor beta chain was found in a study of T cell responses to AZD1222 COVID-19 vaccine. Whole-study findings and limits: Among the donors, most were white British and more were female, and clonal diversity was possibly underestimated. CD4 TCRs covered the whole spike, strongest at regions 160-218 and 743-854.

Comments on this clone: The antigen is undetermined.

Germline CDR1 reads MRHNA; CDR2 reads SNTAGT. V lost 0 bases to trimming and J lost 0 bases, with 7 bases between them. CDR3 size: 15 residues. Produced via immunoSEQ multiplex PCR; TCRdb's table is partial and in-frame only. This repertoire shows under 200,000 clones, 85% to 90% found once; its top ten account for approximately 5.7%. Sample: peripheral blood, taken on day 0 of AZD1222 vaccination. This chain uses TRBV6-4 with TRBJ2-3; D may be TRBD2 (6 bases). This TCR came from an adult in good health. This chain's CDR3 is CASSDSRGSTDTQYF. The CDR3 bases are TGTGCCAGCAGTGACTCGCGGGGTAGCACAGATACGCAGTATTTT.